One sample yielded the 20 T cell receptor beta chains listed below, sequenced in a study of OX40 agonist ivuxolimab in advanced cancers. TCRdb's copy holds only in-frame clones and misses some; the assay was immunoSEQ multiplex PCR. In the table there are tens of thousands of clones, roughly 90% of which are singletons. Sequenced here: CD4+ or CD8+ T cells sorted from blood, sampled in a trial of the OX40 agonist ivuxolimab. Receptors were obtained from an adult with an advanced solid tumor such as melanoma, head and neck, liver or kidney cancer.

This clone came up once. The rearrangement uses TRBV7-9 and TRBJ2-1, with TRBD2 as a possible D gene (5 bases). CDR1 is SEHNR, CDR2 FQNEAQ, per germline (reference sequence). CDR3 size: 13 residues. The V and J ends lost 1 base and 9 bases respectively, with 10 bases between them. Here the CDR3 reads CASSLGREGEQFF. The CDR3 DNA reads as TGTGCCAGCAGCTTAGGGCGTGAGGGTGAGCAGTTCTTC.

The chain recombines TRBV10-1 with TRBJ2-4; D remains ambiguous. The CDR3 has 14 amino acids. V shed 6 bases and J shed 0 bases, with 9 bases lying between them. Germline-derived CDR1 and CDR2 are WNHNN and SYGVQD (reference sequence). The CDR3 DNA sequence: TGCGCCAGCAGAGTAAAGCTAGCCAAAAACATTCAGTACTTC. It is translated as CASRVKLAKNIQYF.

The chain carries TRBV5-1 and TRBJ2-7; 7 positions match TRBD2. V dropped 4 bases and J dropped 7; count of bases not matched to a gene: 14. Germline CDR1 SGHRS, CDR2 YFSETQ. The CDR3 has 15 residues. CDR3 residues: CASSPPGGSLREQYF. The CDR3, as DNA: TGCGCCAGCAGCCCACCAGGCGGGAGTTTAAGAGAGCAGTACTTC.

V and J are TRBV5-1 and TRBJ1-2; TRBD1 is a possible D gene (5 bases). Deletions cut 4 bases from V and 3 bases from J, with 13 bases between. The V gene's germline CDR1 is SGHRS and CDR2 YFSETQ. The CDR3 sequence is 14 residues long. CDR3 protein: CASSLGPGDYGYTF. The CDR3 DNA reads TGCGCCAGCAGCCTGGGACCGGGCGACTATGGCTACACCTTC. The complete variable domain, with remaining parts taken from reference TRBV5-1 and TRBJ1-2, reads KAGVTQTPRYLIKTRGQQVTLSCSPISGHRSVSWYQQTPGQGLQFLFEYFSETQRNKGNFPGRFSGRQFSNSRSEMNVSTLELGDSALYLCASSLGPGDYGYTFGSGTRLTVV.

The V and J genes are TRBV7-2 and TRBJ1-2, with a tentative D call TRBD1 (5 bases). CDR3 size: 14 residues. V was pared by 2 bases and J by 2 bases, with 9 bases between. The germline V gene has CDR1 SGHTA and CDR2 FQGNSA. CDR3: CASSLKAGNYGYTF. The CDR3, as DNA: TGTGCCAGCAGCTTAAAGGCAGGGAACTATGGCTACACCTTC.

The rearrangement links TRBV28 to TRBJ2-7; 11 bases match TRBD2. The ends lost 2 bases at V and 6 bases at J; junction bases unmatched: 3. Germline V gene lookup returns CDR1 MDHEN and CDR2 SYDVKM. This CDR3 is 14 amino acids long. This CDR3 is CASSLGLAGGEQYF. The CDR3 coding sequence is TGTGCCAGCAGTTTAGGACTAGCGGGCGGCGAGCAGTACTTC.

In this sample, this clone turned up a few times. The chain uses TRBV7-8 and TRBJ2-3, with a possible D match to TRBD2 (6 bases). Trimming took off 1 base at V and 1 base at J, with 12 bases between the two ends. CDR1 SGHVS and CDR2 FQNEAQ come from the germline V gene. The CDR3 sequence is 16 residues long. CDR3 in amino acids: CASSLGTGAGTDTQYF. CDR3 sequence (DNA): TGTGCCAGCAGCTTAGGTACGGGAGCGGGCACAGATACGCAGTATTTT.

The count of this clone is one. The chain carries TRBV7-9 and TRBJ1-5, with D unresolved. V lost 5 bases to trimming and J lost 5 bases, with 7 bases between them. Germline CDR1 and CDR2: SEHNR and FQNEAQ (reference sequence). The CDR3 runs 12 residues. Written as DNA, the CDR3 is TGTGCCAGCAGCCAAGACGATCAGCCCCAGCATTTT. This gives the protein CASSQDDQPQHF.

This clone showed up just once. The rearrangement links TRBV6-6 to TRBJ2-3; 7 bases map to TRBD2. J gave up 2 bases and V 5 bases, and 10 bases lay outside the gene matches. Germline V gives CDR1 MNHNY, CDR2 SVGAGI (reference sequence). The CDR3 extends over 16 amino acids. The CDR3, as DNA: TGTGCCAGCAGTCATCCCTCGAGCGGGGCCACAGATACGCAGTATTTT. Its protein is CASSHPSSGATDTQYF.

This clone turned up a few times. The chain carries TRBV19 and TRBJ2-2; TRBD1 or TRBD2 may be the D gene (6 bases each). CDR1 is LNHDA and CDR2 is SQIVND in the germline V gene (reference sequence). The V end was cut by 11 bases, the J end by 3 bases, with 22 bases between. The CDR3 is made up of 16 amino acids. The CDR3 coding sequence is TGTGCCGTAGATCCTTCGGGGGCCTTCGACACCGGGGAGCTGTTTTTT. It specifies CAVDPSGAFDTGELFF.

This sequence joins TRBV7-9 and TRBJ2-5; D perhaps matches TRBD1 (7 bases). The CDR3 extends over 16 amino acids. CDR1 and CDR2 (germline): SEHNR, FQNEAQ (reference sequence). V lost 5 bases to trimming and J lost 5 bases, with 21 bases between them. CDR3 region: CASSEPGQQGRETQYF. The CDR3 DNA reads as TGTGCCAGCAGCGAACCGGGACAGCAGGGGAGGGAGACCCAGTACTTC.

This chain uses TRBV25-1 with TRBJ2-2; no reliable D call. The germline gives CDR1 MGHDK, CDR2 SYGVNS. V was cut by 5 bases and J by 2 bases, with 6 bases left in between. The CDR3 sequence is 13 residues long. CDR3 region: CASSPYNTGELFF. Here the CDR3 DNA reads TGTGCCAGCAGTCCCTACAACACCGGGGAGCTGTTTTTT.

The CDR3 DNA reads TGTGCCAGCAGTGATCCCGGACAGGGGGCGTTAGTTGAGCAGTTCTTC. Translation gives CASSDPGQGALVEQFF. This chain uses TRBV6-1 with TRBJ2-1, with 11 positions matching TRBD1. CDR1 and CDR2 (germline): MNHNS, SASEGT. The CDR3 runs to 16 residues. J lost 9 bases, V lost 3 bases, and 10 bases had no gene match.

CDR3 sequence reads: CASSDDRGGQPQHF. In DNA form, the CDR3 reads TGTGCCAGCAGTGACGACAGGGGTGGTCAGCCCCAGCATTTT. The chain recombines TRBV6-6 with TRBJ1-5; 8 bases fit TRBD1. Looked up from germline, CDR1 is MNHNY and CDR2 is SVGAGI (reference sequence). The CDR3 is made up of 14 amino acids. V gave up 5 bases and J gave up 6 bases; unmatched junction bases: 6.

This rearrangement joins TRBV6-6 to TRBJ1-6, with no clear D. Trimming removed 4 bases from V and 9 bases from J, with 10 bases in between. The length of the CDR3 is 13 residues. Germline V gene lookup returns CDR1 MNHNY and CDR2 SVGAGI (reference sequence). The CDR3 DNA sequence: TGTGCCAGCAGTTCCCTTATGGGTTCACCCCTCCACTTT. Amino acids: CASSSLMGSPLHF.

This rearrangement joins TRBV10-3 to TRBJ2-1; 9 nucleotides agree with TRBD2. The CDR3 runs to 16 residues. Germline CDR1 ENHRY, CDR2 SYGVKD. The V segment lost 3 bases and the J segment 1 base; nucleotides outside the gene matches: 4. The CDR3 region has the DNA TGTGCCATCAGTGATTCTAGCGGGGATTCCTACAATGAGCAGTTCTTC. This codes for CAISDSSGDSYNEQFF.

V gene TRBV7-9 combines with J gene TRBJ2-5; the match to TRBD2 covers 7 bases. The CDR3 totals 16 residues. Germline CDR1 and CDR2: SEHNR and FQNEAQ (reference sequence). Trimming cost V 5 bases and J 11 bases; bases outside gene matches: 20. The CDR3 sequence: CASSPAVGGRLVEQYF. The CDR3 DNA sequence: TGTGCCAGCAGCCCCGCGGTGGGAGGGAGGCTGGTAGAGCAGTACTTC.

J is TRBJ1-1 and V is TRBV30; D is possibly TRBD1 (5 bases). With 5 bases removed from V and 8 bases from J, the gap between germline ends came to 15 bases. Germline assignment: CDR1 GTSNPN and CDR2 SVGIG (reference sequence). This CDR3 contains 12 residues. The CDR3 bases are TGTGCCTGGGGCCATTACGGGGGGGAAGCTTTCTTT. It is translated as CAWGHYGGEAFF. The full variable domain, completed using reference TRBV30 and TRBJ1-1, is SQTIHQWPATLVQPVGSPLSLECTVEGTSNPNLYWYRQAAGRGLQLLFYSVGIGQISSEVPQNLSASRPQDRQFILSSKKLLLSDSGFYLCAWGHYGGEAFFGQGTRLTVV.

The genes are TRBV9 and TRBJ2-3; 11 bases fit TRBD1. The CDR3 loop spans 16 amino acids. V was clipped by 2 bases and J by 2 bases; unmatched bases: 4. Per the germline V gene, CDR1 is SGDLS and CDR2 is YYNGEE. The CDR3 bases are TGTGCCAGCAGCGTTCGGACAGGGGGCCACACAGATACGCAGTATTTT. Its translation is CASSVRTGGHTDTQYF. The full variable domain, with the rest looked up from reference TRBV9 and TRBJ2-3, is DSGVTQTPKHLITATGQRVTLRCSPRSGDLSVYWYQQSLDQGLQFLIQYYNGEERAKGNILERFSAQQFPDLHSELNLSSLELGDSALYFCASSVRTGGHTDTQYFGPGTRLTVL.

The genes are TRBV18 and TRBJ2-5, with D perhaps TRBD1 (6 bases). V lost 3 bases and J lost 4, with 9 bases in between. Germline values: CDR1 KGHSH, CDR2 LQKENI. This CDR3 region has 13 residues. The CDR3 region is CASSPGRGETQYF. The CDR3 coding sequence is TGTGCCAGCTCACCGGGCAGGGGAGAGACCCAGTACTTC.